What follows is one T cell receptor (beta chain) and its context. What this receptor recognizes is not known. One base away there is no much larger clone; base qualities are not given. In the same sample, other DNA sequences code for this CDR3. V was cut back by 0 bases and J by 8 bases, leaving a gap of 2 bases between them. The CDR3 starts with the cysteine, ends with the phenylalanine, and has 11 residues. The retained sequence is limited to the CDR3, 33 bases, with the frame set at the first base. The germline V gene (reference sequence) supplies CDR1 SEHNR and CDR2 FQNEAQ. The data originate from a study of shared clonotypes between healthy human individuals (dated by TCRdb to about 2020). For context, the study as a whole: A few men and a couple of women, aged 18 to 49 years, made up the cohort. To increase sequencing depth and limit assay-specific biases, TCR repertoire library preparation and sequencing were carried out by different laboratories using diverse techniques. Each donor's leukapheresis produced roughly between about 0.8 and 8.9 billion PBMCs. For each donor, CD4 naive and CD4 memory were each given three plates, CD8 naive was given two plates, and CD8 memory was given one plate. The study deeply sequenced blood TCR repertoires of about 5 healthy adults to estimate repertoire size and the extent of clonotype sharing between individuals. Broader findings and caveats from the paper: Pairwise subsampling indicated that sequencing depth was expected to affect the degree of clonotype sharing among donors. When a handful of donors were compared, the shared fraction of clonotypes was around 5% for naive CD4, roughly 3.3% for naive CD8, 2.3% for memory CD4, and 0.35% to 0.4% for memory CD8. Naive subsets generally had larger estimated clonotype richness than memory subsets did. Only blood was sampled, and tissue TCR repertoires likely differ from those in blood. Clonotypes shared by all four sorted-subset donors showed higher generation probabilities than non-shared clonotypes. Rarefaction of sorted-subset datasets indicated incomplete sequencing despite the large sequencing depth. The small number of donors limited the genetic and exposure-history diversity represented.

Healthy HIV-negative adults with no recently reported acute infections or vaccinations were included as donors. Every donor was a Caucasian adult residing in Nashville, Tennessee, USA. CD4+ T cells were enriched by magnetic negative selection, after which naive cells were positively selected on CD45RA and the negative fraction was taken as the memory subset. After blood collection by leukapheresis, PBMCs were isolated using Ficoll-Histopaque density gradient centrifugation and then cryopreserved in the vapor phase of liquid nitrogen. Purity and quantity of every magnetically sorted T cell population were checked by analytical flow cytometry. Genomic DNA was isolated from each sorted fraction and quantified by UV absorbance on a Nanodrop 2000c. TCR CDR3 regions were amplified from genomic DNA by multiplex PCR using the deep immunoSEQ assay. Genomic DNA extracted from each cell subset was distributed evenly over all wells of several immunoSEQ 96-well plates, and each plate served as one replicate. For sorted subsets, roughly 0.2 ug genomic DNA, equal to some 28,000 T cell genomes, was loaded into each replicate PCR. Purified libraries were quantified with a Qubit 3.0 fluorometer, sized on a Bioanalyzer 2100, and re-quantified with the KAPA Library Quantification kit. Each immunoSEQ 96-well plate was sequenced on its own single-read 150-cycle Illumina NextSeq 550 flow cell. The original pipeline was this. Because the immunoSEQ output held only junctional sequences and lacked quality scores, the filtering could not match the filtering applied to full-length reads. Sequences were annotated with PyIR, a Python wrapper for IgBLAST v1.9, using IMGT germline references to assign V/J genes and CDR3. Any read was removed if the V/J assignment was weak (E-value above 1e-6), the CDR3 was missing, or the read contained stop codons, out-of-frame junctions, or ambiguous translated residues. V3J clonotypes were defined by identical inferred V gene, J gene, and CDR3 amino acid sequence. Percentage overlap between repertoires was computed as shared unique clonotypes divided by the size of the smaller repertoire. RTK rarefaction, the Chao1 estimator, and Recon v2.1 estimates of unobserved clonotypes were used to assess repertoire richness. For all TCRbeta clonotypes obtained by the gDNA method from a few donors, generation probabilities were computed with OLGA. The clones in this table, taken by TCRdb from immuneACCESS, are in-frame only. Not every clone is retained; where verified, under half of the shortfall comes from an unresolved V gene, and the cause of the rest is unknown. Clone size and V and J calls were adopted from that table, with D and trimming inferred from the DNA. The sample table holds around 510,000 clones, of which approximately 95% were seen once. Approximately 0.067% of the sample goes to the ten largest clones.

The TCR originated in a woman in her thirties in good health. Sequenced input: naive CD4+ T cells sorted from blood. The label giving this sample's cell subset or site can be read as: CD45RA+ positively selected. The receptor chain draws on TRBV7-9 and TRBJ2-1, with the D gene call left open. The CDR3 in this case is CASSLADEQFF. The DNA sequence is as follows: TGTGCCAGCAGCTTAGCAGATGAGCAGTTCTTC.